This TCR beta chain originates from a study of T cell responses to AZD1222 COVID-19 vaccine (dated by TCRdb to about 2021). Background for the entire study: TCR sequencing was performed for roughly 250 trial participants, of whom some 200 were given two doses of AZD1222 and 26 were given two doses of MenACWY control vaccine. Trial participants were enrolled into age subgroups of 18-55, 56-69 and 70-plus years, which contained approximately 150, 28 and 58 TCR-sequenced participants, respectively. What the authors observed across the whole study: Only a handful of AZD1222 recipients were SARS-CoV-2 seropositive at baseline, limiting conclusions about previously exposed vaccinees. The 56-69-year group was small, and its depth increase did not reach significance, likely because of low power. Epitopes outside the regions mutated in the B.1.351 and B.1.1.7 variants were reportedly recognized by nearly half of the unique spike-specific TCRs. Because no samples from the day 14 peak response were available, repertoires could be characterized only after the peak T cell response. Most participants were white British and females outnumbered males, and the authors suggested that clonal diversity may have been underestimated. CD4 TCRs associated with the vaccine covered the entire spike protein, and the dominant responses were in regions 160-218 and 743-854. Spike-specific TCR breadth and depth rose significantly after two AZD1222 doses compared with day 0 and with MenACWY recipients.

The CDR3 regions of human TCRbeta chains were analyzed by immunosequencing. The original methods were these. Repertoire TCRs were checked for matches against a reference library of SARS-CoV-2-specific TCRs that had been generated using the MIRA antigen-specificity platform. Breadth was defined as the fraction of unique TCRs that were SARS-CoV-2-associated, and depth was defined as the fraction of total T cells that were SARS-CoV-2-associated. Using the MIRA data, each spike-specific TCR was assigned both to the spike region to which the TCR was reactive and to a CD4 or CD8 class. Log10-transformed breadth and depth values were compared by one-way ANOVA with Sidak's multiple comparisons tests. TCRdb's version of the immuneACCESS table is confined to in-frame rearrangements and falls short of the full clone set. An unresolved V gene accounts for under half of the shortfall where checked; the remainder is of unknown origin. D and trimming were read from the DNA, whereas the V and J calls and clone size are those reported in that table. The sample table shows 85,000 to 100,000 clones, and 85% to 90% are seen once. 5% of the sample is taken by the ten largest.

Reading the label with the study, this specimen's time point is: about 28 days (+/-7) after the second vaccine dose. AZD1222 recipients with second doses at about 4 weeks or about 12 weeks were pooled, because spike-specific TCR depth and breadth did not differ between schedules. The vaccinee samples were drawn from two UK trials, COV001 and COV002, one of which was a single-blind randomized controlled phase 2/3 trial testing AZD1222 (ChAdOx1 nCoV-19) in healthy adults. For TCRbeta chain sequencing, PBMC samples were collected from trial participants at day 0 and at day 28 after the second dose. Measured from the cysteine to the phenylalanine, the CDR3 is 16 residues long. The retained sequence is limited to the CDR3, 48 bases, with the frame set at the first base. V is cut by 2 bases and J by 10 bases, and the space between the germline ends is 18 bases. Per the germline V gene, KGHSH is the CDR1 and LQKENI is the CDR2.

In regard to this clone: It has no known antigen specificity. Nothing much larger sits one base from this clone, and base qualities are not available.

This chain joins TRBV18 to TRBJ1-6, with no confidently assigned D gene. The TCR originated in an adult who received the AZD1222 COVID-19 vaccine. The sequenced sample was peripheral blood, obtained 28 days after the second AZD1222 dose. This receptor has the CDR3 CASSPANPRPGSPLHF. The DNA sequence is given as TGTGCCAGCTCACCAGCCAACCCCCGGCCAGGCTCACCCCTCCACTTT. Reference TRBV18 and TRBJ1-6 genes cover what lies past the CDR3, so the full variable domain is NAGVMQNPRHLVRRRGQEARLRCSPMKGHSHVYWYRQLPEEGLKFMVYLQKENIIDESGMPKERFSAEFPKEGPSILRIQQVVRGDSAAYFCASSPANPRPGSPLHFGNGTRLTVT.